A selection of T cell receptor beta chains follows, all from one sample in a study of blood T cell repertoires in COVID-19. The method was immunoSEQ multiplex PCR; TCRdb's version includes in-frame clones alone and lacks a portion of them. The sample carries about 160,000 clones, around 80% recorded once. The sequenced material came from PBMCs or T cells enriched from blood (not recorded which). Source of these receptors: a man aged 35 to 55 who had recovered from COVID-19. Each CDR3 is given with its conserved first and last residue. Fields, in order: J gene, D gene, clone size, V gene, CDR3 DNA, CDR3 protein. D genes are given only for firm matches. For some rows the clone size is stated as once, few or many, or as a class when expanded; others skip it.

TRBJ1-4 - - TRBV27 TGTGCCAGCAGCTCCTTTAATGAAAAACTGTTTTTT CASSSFNEKLFF
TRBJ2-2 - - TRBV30 TGTGCCTGGAGTACAGCCCCTTACACCGGGGAGCTGTTTTTT CAWSTAPYTGELFF
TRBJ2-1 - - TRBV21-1 TGTGCCAGCAGCAAATTAGGACTAGCCCCCCATGAGCAGTTCTTC CASSKLGLAPHEQFF
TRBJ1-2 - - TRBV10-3 TGTGCCATCAGTGAGCTAGCTAACTATGGCTACACCTTC CAISELANYGYTF
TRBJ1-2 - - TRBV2 TGTGCCAGCAGCGGACAGACCTCTTATGGCTACACCTTC CASSGQTSYGYTF
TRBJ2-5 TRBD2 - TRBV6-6 TGTGCCAGCAGTTACGGCGGGGGGGAAGAGACCCAGTACTTC CASSYGGGEETQYF
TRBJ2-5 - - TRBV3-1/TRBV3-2 TGTGCCAGCAGCCTACAGCAAACCCAGTACTTC CASSLQQTQYF
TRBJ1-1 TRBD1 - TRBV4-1 TGCGCCAGCAGCCACCCCGGGACAGTTAACACTGAAGCTTTCTTT CASSHPGTVNTEAFF
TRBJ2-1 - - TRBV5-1 TGCGCCAGCAGCCCAGGTCGGCGGGATGAGCAGTTCTTC CASSPGRRDEQFF
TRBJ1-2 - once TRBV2 TGTGCCAGCAGAGAAGCGTCACAGGGACCTGGCTACACCTTC CASREASQGPGYTF
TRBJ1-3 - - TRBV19 TGTGCCAGTAGCCTGAGGGCAGTCGCCCCGCGGGGAAACACCATATATTTT CASSLRAVAPRGNTIYF
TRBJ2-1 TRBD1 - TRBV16 TGTGCCAGCAGCCAAGAGGTGGGGACAGGGGGTGTTGAGCAGTTCTTC CASSQEVGTGGVEQFF
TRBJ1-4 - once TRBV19 TGTGCCAGTAGTACCTCGGGGAATAGTGAAAAACTGTTTTTT CASSTSGNSEKLFF
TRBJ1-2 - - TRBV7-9 TGTGCCAGCAGCTTAGAGGAGGGTCTCATCGGCTACACCTTC CASSLEEGLIGYTF
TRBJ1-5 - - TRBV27 TGTGCCAGCAGTTTATGGGCGGGCGGCAATCAGCCCCAGCATTTT CASSLWAGGNQPQHF
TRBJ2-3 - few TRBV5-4 TGTGCCAGCACCCTGAGGGTCAAGGAGAGCACAGATACGCAGTATTTT CASTLRVKESTDTQYF
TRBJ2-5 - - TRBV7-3 TGTGCCAGCAGCCCACCAGGGATGCAAGAGACCCAGTACTTC CASSPPGMQETQYF
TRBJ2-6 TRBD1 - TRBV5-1 TGCGCCAGCAGCGAACAGGGGGCTGGGGCCAACGTCCTGACTTTC CASSEQGAGANVLTF
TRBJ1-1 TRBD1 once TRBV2 TGTGCCAGCAGCGGACAGGAGACTGAAGCTTTCTTT CASSGQETEAFF
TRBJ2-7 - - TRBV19 TGTGCCAGTAGTACAGGTGATACCTACGAGCAGTACTTC CASSTGDTYEQYF
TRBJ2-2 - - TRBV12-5 TGTGCTAGTGCCAAAAACACCGGGGAGCTGTTTTTT CASAKNTGELFF
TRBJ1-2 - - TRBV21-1 TGTGCCAGCAGCCCTCTCGGGGGTGGGAACTATGGCTACACCTTC CASSPLGGGNYGYTF
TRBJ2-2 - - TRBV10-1 TGCGCCAGCAGTATGGGAGGCACCGGGGAGCTGTTTTTT CASSMGGTGELFF
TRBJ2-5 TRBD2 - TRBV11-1 TGTGCCAGCAGCCTTCTAGCGGGGGGGCTTAAGACCCAGTACTTC CASSLLAGGLKTQYF
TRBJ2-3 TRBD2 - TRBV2 TGTGCCAGCAGGGCTAGCGGGGGGCCCGCAGATACGCAGTATTTT CASRASGGPADTQYF
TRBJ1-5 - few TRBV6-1 TGTGCCAGCAGTGAATGGCGAGACTTACGTCAGCCCCAGCATTTT CASSEWRDLRQPQHF
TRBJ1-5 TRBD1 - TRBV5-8 TGTGCCAGCAGCTTGGGGGACAGGGCCCCTTATAGCAATCAGCCCCAGCATTTT CASSLGDRAPYSNQPQHF
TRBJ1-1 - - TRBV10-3 TGTGCCATCAGTGAATCCAGTCAAGGAGGGAACACTGAAGCTTTCTTT CAISESSQGGNTEAFF
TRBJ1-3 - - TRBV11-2 TGTGCCAGCAGCACCCCGTCGGTAGCTGGAAACACCATATATTTT CASSTPSVAGNTIYF
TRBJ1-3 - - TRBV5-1 TGCGCCAGCAGCCTAGGGGTTTCTGGAAACACCATATATTTT CASSLGVSGNTIYF
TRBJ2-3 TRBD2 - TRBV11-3 TGTGCCAGCAGCTTAGAGGCTAGCGGGGGCACAGATACGCAGTATTTT CASSLEASGGTDTQYF
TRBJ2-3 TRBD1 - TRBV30 TGTGCCTGGGTATACAGGGGCCCTGGACCGAACACAGATACGCAGTATTTT CAWVYRGPGPNTDTQYF
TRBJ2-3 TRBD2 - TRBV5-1 TGCGCCAGCAGCTTGCAGAGCGGGGGGGCAGATACGCAGTATTTT CASSLQSGGADTQYF
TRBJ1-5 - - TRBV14 TGTGCCAGCAGTCATAGCAATCAGCCCCAGCATTTT CASSHSNQPQHF
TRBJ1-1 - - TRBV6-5 TGTGCCAGCACCGCCGATACTGAGAACACTGAAGCTTTCTTT CASTADTENTEAFF
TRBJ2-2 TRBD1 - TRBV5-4 TGTGCCAGCACCAAACCGGGACAGGGGGCCGGGGAGCTGTTTTTT CASTKPGQGAGELFF
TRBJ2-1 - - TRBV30 TGTGCCTGGAGTGGACTGGGCAGGGGGGATTGGAACAATGAGCAGTTCTTC CAWSGLGRGDWNNEQFF
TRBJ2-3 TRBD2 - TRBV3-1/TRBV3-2 TGTGCCAGCAGCCAAGCGGGGGGAGGCACAGATACGCAGTATTTT CASSQAGGGTDTQYF
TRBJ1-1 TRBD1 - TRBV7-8 TGTGCCAGCAGCGCGAGGACAGGGGGGATCACTGAAGCTTTCTTT CASSARTGGITEAFF
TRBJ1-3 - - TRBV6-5 TGTGCCAGCAGATTCCGGGGTGGCGGAAACACCATATATTTT CASRFRGGGNTIYF
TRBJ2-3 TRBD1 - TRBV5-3 TGTGCCAGAAGCTTCCGGGACAGCGTCACAGATACGCAGTATTTT CARSFRDSVTDTQYF
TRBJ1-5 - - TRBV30 TGTGCCTGGAGTGTCAAGGGCAGGGATCAGCCCCAGCATTTT CAWSVKGRDQPQHF
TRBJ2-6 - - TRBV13 TGTGCCAGCAGCGAGGTGGGAAGGGAGGCTGGGGCCAACGTCCTGACTTTC CASSEVGREAGANVLTF
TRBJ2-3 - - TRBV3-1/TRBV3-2 TGTGCCAGCAGCCCCTGGGGGGGCGTGGGGGATACGCAGTATTTT CASSPWGGVGDTQYF
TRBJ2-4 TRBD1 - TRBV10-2 TGCGCCAGCAGCTTGACAGGGAGTGGAGGCATTCAGTACTTC CASSLTGSGGIQYF
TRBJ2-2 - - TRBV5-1 TGCGCCAGCAGCTTGGACGGTAGCCGGGGGAGAGGGCCCGGGGAGCTGTTTTTT CASSLDGSRGRGPGELFF
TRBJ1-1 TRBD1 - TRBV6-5 TGTGCCAGCAGTTACTCGAGCCGGGACAGAGTAGTCCATGCTTTCTTT CASSYSSRDRVVHAFF
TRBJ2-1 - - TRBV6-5 TGTGCCAGCAGCTCAGATGGGGGCAACTACAATGAGCAGTTCTTC CASSSDGGNYNEQFF